Each of the 22 T cell receptor beta chains below was sequenced from the same sample in a study of blood T cell repertoires in COVID-19. Only in-frame clones appear in the TCRdb table, and some are missing; sequencing was by immunoSEQ multiplex PCR. The sample holds tens of thousands of clones, about four fifths seen once. Sequenced input: peripheral blood. These receptors all stem from a woman aged 60-75 years with acute or convalescent COVID-19.

This clone has a single count. The chain has TRBV21-1 and TRBJ1-2. TRBV21-1 is recorded as a pseudogene. The CDR3 contains 12 residues. In DNA, the CDR3 is TGTGCCAGCCCACCCCTAAGTAGCGGCTACACCTTC. As protein: CASPPLSSGYTF.

The chain combines TRBV19 with TRBJ2-3; 8 bases fit TRBD1. The CDR3 runs to 16 residues. Germline V gives CDR1 LNHDA, CDR2 SQIVND (reference sequence). V trimming: 2 bases; J trimming: 1 base; junction bases outside the gene matches: 5. The CDR3 spells CASSITTGARTDTQYF. The CDR3 DNA reads as TGTGCCAGTAGTATAACGACAGGGGCCCGCACAGATACGCAGTATTTT. Filled out from reference TRBV19 and TRBJ2-3, the complete variable domain reads DGGITQSPKYLFRKEGQNVTLSCEQNLNHDAMYWYRQDPGQGLRLIYYSQIVNDFQKGDIAEGYSVSREKKESFPLTVTSAQKNPTAFYLCASSITTGARTDTQYFGPGTRLTVL.

The chain recombines TRBV29-1 with TRBJ2-2; D is perhaps TRBD2 (6 bases). Between the trimmed V and J ends, which lost 4 bases and 0 bases, there was a span of 12 bases. CDR1 SQVTM and CDR2 ANQGSEA come from the germline V gene. The CDR3 extends over 15 amino acids. CDR3 DNA sequence: TGCAGCGTTGGGGGGGAGCGGCCGAACACCGGGGAGCTGTTTTTT. This encodes CSVGGERPNTGELFF.

The V and J genes are TRBV3-1 (or the pseudogene TRBV3-2) and TRBJ1-2, with D perhaps TRBD1 (5 bases). Germline CDR1 is LGHDT and CDR2 is YNNKEL (reference sequence). The V and J ends lost 4 bases and 8 bases respectively, with 20 bases between them. The CDR3 length is 15 residues. CDR3 region: CASSPSTGLRRGYTF. CDR3 coding DNA: TGTGCCAGCAGCCCGAGTACGGGACTCAGGAGGGGCTACACCTTC.

This chain joins TRBV13 and TRBJ1-6, with 8 bases that match TRBD1. The germline V gene has CDR1 PRHDT and CDR2 FYEKMQ (reference sequence). The CDR3 is 14 amino acids. V lost 5 bases, J lost 10 bases, and 7 bases stayed unmatched. CDR3 DNA sequence: TGTGCCAGCAGCAGCAGGGGGCAAGGATCACCCCTCCACTTT. Protein product: CASSSRGQGSPLHF.

The chain combines TRBV5-6 with TRBJ2-3; 7 bases line up with TRBD1. V shed 4 bases, J shed 7 bases, and the junction held 12 bases outside the gene matches. Germline V lookup: CDR1 SGHDT, CDR2 YYEEEE. This CDR3 spans 15 amino acids. The DNA for the CDR3 is TGTGCCAGCAGCCATACCGGGACAGCAACCTATACGCAGTATTTT. This gives the protein CASSHTGTATYTQYF.

This sequence joins TRBV27 and TRBJ1-1, with 7 bases fitting TRBD1. The CDR3 spans 13 residues. The V segment lost 7 bases and the J segment 9 bases; nucleotides outside the gene matches: 11. Germline lookup yields CDR1 MNHEY and CDR2 SMNVEV (reference sequence). Written as DNA, the CDR3 is TGTGCCAGCACCTCTTGGGACAGTCCCAAAGCTTTCTTT. It yields the protein CASTSWDSPKAFF.

This clone was counted only a few times. The rearrangement links TRBV5-5 to TRBJ1-6; 8 bases are a match to TRBD1. CDR3 size: 16 residues. Germline CDR1 and CDR2: SGHKS and YYEKEE (reference sequence). Germline trimming cut 0 bases from V and 13 bases from J; bases unmatched to any gene: 12. CDR3 sequence reads: CASSLAGNRGSWPLHF. CDR3 nucleotides: TGTGCCAGCAGCTTGGCCGGAAACAGGGGGTCTTGGCCCCTCCACTTT. Filled out from reference TRBV5-5 and TRBJ1-6, the complete variable domain reads DAGVTQSPTHLIKTRGQQVTLRCSPISGHKSVSWYQQVLGQGPQFIFQYYEKEERGRGNFPDRFSARQFPNYSSELNVNALLLGDSALYLCASSLAGNRGSWPLHFGNGTRLTVT.

This chain connects TRBV4-2 to TRBJ2-3; 9 positions agree with TRBD1. The CDR3 contains 18 residues. Germline V lookup: CDR1 LGHNA, CDR2 YNFKEQ. The V segment lost 0 bases and the J segment 2 bases; nucleotides outside the gene matches: 9. CDR3 in amino acids: CASSQDSGQGKPTDTQYF. As DNA, the CDR3 is TGTGCCAGCAGCCAAGATTCGGGACAGGGAAAACCCACAGATACGCAGTATTTT.

This clone was counted between two and nine times. The rearrangement uses TRBV7-2 and TRBJ1-6; TRBD1 matches 7 bases. Germline V lookup: CDR1 SGHTA, CDR2 FQGNSA. The CDR3 covers 15 residues. Trimming at V came to 1 base and at J to 9 bases, leaving 6 bases not matched to a gene. CDR3: CASSLVLTGSSPLHF. The CDR3 DNA reads TGTGCCAGCAGCTTAGTTCTGACAGGGAGTTCACCCCTCCACTTT.

This chain connects TRBV15 to TRBJ2-5; 7 positions agree with TRBD1. This CDR3 is 20 amino acids long. The germline gives CDR1 LNHNV, CDR2 YYDKDF (reference sequence). V gave up 0 bases and J gave up 5 bases; unmatched junction bases: 21. This CDR3 is CATSRDSWTGRRAMRETQYF. The CDR3 nucleotides are TGTGCCACCAGCAGAGATTCGTGGACAGGCCGACGCGCGATGCGGGAGACCCAGTACTTC.

The chain couples TRBV19 to TRBJ1-5; tentative D call: TRBD1 (5 bases). Trimming removed 6 bases from V and 0 bases from J, with 9 bases in between. The CDR3 sequence is 14 residues long. The V gene's germline CDR1 is LNHDA and CDR2 SQIVND (reference sequence). The CDR3 spells CASSRQSSNQPQHF. Written as DNA, the CDR3 is TGTGCCAGTAGCCGACAGAGTAGCAATCAGCCCCAGCATTTT.

V usage is TRBV18 and J usage is TRBJ2-5; the D gene is possibly TRBD1 (5 bases). CDR1 is KGHSH, CDR2 LQKENI, per germline. With 3 bases removed from V and 5 bases from J, the gap between germline ends came to 7 bases. CDR3 length: 12 residues. CDR3 in DNA: TGTGCCAGCTCACCGGACATGGAGACCCAGTACTTC. Translated, it gives CASSPDMETQYF.

The chain combines TRBV28 with TRBJ2-1; the match to TRBD2 covers 7 bases. Germline trimming cut 6 bases from V and 9 bases from J; bases unmatched to any gene: 17. CDR1 and CDR2 from the germline V gene are MDHEN and SYDVKM. The CDR3 loop spans 16 amino acids. The CDR3 loop is CASRMDYGGLKGEQFF. CDR3 bases: TGTGCCAGCAGGATGGATTACGGGGGGTTAAAGGGTGAGCAGTTCTTC. The full variable domain, completed using reference TRBV28 and TRBJ2-1, is DVKVTQSSRYLVKRTGEKVFLECVQDMDHENMFWYRQDPGLGLRLIYFSYDVKMKEKGDIPEGYSVSREKKERFSLILESASTNQTSMYLCASRMDYGGLKGEQFFGPGTRLTVL.

This clone was seen only a few times. V usage is TRBV5-4 and J usage is TRBJ2-7; possible D gene TRBD1, 6 bases. CDR3 length: 13 residues. Deletions cut 4 bases from V and 3 bases from J, with 11 bases between. CDR1 and CDR2 (germline): SGHNT, YYREEE (reference sequence). This CDR3 is CASSMTGYYEQYF. CDR3 sequence (DNA): TGTGCCAGCAGCATGACAGGCTACTACGAGCAGTACTTC.

This clone was recorded once. This rearrangement joins TRBV5-1 to TRBJ2-1; 11 bases align to TRBD2. The CDR3 is 17 residues long. The germline V gene encodes CDR1 SGHRS and CDR2 YFSETQ. Unmatched junction bases numbered 8, after V lost 1 base and J lost 5 bases. Here the CDR3 DNA reads TGCGCCAGCAGCTTGAGGCTAGCGGGAGGAACACACAATGAGCAGTTCTTC. It translates to CASSLRLAGGTHNEQFF. Drawing the rest from reference TRBV5-1 and TRBJ2-1, the complete variable domain is KAGVTQTPRYLIKTRGQQVTLSCSPISGHRSVSWYQQTPGQGLQFLFEYFSETQRNKGNFPGRFSGRQFSNSRSEMNVSTLELGDSALYLCASSLRLAGGTHNEQFFGPGTRLTVL.

DNA of the CDR3: TGTGCCAGCAGCCCTACCGGCCCTAGCGCAGATACGCAGTATTTT. It codes for CASSPTGPSADTQYF. The chain employs TRBV2 and TRBJ2-3, with D perhaps TRBD2 (6 bases). This CDR3 is 15 amino acids long. V lost 6 bases, J lost 4 bases, and 17 bases lay in between. Germline V gives CDR1 SNHLY, CDR2 FYNNEI.

V is TRBV30 and J is TRBJ1-5; 9 positions match TRBD1. Trimming cost V 7 bases and J 2 bases; bases outside gene matches: 6. This CDR3 is 14 amino acids long. Germline CDR1 is GTSNPN and CDR2 is SVGIG (reference sequence). The CDR3 is CAFQGQGGNQPQHF. CDR3 in DNA: TGTGCCTTCCAGGGACAGGGAGGCAATCAGCCCCAGCATTTT. Based on the CDR3 plus reference TRBV30 and TRBJ1-5, the full variable domain is SQTIHQWPATLVQPVGSPLSLECTVEGTSNPNLYWYRQAAGRGLQLLFYSVGIGQISSEVPQNLSASRPQDRQFILSSKKLLLSDSGFYLCAFQGQGGNQPQHFGDGTRLSIL.

V is TRBV28 and J is TRBJ2-5; TRBD2 agrees at 13 bases. This CDR3 has 18 amino acids. V lost 2 bases and J lost 1; bases outside the gene matches: 7. Per the germline V gene, CDR1 is MDHEN and CDR2 is SYDVKM. The CDR3 protein is CASSLRLGTSGVQETQYF. Written as DNA, the CDR3 is TGTGCCAGCAGTTTACGCTTGGGGACTAGCGGGGTCCAAGAGACCCAGTACTTC. Complete variable domain (other parts from reference TRBV28 and TRBJ2-5): DVKVTQSSRYLVKRTGEKVFLECVQDMDHENMFWYRQDPGLGLRLIYFSYDVKMKEKGDIPEGYSVSREKKERFSLILESASTNQTSMYLCASSLRLGTSGVQETQYFGPGTRLLVL.

This sequence joins TRBV9 and TRBJ1-1, with D possibly TRBD1 on 5 matching bases. Germline-derived CDR1 and CDR2 are SGDLS and YYNGEE. Trimming took off 2 bases at V and 5 bases at J, with 13 bases between the two ends. The length of the CDR3 is 14 residues. The CDR3 bases are TGTGCCAGCAGCGTGGGGGGGACTCGTACTGAAGCTTTCTTT. Amino acid sequence: CASSVGGTRTEAFF.

There are a few counts of this clone. This chain joins TRBV7-2 and TRBJ2-3; D gene unclear. V was trimmed by 5 bases and J by 2 bases, leaving 20 bases between them. CDR1 and CDR2 from the germline V gene are SGHTA and FQGNSA. The CDR3 covers 17 residues. This CDR3 is CASSPTAVSYFTDTQYF. CDR3 coding DNA: TGTGCCAGCAGCCCAACGGCGGTATCCTACTTCACAGATACGCAGTATTTT.

The chain carries TRBV5-4 and TRBJ2-5, with 9 positions matching TRBD2. V trimming: 4 bases; J trimming: 5 bases; junction bases outside the gene matches: 12. The CDR3 extends over 16 amino acids. Germline V gene lookup returns CDR1 SGHNT and CDR2 YYREEE (reference sequence). The CDR3 DNA is TGTGCCAGCAGCCCGATGAGCGGGGGGAGGTTGGAGACCCAGTACTTC. Encoded protein: CASSPMSGGRLETQYF.